This T cell receptor beta chain was documented in a study of human T cells and chemical hapten exposure. Study conclusions and caveats: Expanded TCRs grouped into significantly more large CDR3 similarity clusters than controls produced. No shift was seen in TCRs above 1 in 1000 frequency with DPC sensitization.

Noted time point: pre-sensitization, week 0. As to treatment: therapeutic diphenylcyclopropenone sensitization with weekly scalp DPC. Single cDNA molecules in the library carried unique molecular identifiers attached during preparation. TCRdb used MiXCR to reprocess the RACE reads, holding one entry per CDR3 protein. The sample yields 250,000 or so distinct CDR3 sequences, over 7.5% seen once. As concerns this clonotype: Its antigen remains unidentified.

The V end was cut by 1 base, the J end by 6 bases, with 12 bases between. Germline V lookup: CDR1 LGHNA, CDR2 YSLEER. The length of the CDR3 is 14 residues. The sequence was obtained from a man aged 18 to 35 with alopecia areata. Some clones in this sample may be carry-over from other donors' samples. The sequenced sample was whole blood, obtained in connection with sensitization to the hapten diphenylcyclopropenone (DPC). The chain links TRBV4-3 to TRBJ1-1; possible D gene TRBD1, 5 bases. As DNA, the CDR3 is TGCGCCAGCAGCCAAGCCCTGGCGGGGGCTGAAGCTTTCTTT. This gives the protein CASSQALAGAEAFF.